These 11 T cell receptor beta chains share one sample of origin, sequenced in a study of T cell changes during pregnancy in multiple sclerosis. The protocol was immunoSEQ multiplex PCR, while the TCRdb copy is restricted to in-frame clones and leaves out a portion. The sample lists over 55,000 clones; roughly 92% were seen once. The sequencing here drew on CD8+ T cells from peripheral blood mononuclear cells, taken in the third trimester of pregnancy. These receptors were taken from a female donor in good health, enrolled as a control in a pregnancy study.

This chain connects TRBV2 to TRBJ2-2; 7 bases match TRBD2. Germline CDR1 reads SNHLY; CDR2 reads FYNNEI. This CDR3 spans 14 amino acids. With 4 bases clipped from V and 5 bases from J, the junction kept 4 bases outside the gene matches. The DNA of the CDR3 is TGTGCCAGCAGTGGGGCGGGGGTTACCGGGGAGCTGTTTTTT. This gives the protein CASSGAGVTGELFF.

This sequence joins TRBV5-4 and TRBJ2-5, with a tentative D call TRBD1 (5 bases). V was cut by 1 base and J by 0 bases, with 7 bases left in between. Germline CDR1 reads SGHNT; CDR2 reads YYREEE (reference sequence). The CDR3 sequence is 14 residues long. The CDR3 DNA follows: TGTGCCAGCAGCTTGTTGACAGACCAAGAGACCCAGTACTTC. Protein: CASSLLTDQETQYF.

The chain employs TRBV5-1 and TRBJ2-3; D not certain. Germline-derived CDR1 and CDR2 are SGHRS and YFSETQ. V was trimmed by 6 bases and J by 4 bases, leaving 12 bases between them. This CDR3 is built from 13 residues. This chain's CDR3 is CASKDPSADTQYF. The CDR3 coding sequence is TGCGCCAGCAAAGATCCATCGGCAGATACGCAGTATTTT.

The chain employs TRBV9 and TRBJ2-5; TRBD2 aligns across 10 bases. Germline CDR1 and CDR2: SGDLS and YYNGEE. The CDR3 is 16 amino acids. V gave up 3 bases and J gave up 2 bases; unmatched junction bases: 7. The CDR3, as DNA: TGTGCCAGCAGCGCGTCTCTAGCGGGGGCTCAAGAGACCCAGTACTTC. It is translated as CASSASLAGAQETQYF.

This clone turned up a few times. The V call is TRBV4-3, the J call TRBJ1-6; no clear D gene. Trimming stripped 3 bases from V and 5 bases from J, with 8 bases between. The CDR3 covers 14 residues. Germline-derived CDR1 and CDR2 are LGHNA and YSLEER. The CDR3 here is CASSHRGNNSPLHF. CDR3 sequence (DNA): TGCGCCAGCAGCCACCGAGGGAATAATTCACCCCTCCACTTT.

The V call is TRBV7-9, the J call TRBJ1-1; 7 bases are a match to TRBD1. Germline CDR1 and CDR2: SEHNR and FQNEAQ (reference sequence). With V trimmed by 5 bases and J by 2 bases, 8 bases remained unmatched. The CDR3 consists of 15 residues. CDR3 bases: TGTGCCAGCAGCACCTCCAGGGGGGTCAACACTGAAGCTTTCTTT. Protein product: CASSTSRGVNTEAFF.

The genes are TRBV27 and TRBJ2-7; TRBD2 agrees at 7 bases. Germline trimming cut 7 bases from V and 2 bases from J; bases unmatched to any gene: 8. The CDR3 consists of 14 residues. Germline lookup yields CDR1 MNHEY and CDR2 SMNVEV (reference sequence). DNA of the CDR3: TGTGCCAGCACCCTCTCTGGGGGGGCCTACGAGCAGTACTTC. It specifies CASTLSGGAYEQYF.

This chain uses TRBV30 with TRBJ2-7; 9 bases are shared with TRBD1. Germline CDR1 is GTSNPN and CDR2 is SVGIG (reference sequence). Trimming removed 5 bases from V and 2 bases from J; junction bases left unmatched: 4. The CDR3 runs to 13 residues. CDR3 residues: CAWVGTGPYEQYF. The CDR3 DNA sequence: TGTGCCTGGGTAGGGACAGGGCCCTACGAGCAGTACTTC.

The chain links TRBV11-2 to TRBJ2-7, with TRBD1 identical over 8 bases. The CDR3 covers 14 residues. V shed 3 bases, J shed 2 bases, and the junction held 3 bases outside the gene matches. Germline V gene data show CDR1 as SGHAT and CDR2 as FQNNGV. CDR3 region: CASSFDRGTYEQYF. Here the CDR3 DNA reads TGTGCCAGCAGCTTCGACAGGGGTACCTACGAGCAGTACTTC.

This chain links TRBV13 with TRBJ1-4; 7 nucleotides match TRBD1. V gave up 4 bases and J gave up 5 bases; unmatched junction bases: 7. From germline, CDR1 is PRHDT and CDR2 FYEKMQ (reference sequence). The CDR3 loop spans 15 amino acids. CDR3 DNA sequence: TGTGCCAGCAGCTGGAGGGACAGAGTAAATGAAAAACTGTTTTTT. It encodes CASSWRDRVNEKLFF.

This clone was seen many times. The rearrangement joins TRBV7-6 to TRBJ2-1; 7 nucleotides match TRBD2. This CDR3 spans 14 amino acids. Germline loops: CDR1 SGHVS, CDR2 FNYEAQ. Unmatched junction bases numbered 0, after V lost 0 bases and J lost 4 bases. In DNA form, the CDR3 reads TGTGCCAGCAGCTTAGCGGGGGGGTACAATGAGCAGTTCTTC. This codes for CASSLAGGYNEQFF.